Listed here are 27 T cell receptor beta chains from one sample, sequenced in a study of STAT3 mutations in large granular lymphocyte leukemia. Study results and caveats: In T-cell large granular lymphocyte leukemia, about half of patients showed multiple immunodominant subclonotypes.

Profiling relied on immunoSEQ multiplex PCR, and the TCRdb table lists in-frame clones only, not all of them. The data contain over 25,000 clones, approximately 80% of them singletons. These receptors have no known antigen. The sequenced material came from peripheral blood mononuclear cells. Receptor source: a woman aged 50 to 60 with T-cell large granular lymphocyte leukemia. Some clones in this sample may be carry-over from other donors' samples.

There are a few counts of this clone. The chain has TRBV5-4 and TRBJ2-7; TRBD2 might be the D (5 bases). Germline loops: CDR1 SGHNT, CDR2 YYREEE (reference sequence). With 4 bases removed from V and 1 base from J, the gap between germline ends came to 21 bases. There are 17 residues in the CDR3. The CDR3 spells CASSQKDFRDPSYEQYF. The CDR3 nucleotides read TGTGCCAGCAGCCAAAAAGATTTCCGGGATCCGTCCTACGAGCAGTACTTC.

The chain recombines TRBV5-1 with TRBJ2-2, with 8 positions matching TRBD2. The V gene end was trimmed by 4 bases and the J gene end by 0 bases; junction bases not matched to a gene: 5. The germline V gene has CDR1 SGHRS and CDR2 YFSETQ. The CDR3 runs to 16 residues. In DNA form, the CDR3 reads TGCGCCAGCAGCCAAAACGGGAGGGCGAACACCGGGGAGCTGTTTTTT. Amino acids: CASSQNGRANTGELFF.

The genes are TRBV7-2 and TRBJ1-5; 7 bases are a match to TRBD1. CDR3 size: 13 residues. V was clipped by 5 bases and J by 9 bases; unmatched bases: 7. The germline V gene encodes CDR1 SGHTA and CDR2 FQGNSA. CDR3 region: CASSTEQGLPQHF. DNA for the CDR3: TGTGCCAGCAGCACCGAACAGGGGCTGCCCCAGCATTTT.

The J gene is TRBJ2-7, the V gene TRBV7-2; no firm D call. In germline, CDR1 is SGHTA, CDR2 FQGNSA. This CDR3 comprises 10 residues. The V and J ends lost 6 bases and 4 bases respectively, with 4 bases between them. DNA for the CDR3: TGTGCCAGCAGAGATTACGAGCAGTACTTC. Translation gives CASRDYEQYF.

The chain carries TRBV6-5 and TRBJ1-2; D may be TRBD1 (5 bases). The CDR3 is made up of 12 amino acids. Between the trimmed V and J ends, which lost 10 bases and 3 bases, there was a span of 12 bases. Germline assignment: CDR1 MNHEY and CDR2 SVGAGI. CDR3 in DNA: TGTGCCACAGCTGGGGGAGACTATGGCTACACCTTC. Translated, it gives CATAGGDYGYTF.

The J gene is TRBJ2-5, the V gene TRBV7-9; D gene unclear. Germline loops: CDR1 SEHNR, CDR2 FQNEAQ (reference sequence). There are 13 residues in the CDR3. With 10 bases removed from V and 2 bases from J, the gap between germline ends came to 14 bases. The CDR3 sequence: CATSPLLQETQYF. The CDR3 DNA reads TGTGCCACCTCTCCCCTACTGCAAGAGACCCAGTACTTC.

The CDR3 DNA follows: TGTGCCAGCAGGACAGGGAATTCGAACACTGAAGCTTTCTTT. It is translated as CASRTGNSNTEAFF. The rearrangement joins TRBV6-6 to TRBJ1-1; 7 bases are shared with TRBD1. The CDR3 consists of 14 residues. V lost 6 bases and J lost 1; bases outside the gene matches: 5. Per germline, CDR1 MNHNY and CDR2 SVGAGI (reference sequence).

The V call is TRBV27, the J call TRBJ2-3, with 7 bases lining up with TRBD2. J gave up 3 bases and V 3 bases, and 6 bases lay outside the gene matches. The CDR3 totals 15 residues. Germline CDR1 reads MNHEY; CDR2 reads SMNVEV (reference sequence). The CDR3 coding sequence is TGTGCCAGCAGTTTCCAGACTAGCCCAACAGATACGCAGTATTTT. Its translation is CASSFQTSPTDTQYF.

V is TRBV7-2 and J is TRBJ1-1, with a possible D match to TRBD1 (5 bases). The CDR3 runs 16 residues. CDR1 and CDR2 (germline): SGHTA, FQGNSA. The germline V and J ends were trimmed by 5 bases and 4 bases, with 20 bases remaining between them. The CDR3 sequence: CASSPRGSGGGTEAFF. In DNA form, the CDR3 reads TGTGCCAGCAGCCCACGGGGGAGCGGGGGAGGCACTGAAGCTTTCTTT.

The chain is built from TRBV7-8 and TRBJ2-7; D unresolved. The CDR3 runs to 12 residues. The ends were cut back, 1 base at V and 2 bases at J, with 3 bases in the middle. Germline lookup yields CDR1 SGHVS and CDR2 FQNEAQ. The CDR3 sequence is CASSLGAYEQYF. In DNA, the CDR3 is TGTGCCAGCAGCTTAGGGGCCTACGAGCAGTACTTC.

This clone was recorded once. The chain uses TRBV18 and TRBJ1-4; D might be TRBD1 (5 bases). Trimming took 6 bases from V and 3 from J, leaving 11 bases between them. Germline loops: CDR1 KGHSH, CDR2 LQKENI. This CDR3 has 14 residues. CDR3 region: CASSPGTSNEKLFF. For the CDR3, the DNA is TGTGCCAGCTCCCCCGGGACGTCTAATGAAAAACTGTTTTTT.

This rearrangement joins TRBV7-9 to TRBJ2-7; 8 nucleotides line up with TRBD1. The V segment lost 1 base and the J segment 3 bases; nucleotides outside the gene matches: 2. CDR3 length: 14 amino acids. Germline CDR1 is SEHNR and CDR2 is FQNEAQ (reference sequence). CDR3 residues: CASSLGQGIYEQYF. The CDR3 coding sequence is TGTGCCAGCAGCTTAGGACAGGGGATCTACGAGCAGTACTTC.

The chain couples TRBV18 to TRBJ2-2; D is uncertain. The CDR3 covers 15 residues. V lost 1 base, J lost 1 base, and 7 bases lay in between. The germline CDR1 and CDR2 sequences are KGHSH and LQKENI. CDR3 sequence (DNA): TGTGCCAGCTCACCACGAAGCAGGAACACCGGGGAGCTGTTTTTT. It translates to CASSPRSRNTGELFF.

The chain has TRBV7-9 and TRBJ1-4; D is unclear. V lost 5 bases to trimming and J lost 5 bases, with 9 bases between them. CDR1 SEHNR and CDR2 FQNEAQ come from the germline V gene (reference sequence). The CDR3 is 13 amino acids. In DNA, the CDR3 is TGTGCCAGCAGCCCAGCTAGCAATGAAAAACTGTTTTTT. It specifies CASSPASNEKLFF.

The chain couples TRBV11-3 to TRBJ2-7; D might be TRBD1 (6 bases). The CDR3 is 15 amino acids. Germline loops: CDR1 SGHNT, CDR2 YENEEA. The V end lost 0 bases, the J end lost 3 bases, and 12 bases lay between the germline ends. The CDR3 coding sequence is TGTGCCAGCAGCTTAGAAGCAGGGGACCTCTACGAGCAGTACTTC. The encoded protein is CASSLEAGDLYEQYF.

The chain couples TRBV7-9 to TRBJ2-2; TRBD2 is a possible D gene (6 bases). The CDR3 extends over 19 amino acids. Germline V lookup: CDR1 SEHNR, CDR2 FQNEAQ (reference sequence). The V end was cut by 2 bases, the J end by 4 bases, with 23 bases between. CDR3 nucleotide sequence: TGTGCCAGCAGCTTATCCCACGGTGGCGGGAACGGATCCACCGGGGAGCTGTTTTTT. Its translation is CASSLSHGGGNGSTGELFF.

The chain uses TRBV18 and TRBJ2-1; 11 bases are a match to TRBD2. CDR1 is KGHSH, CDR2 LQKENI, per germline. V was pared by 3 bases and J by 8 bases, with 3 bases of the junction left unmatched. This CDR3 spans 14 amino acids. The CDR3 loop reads CASSPTSGKDEQFF. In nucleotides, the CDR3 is TGTGCCAGCTCACCGACTAGCGGGAAGGATGAGCAGTTCTTC.

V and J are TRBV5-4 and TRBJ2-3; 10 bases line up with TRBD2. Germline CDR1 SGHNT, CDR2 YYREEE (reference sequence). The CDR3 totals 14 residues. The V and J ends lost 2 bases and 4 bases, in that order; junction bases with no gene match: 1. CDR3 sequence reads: CASSLGLAADTQYF. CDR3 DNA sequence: TGTGCCAGCAGCTTAGGACTAGCGGCAGATACGCAGTATTTT. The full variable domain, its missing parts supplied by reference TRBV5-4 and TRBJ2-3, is ETGVTQSPTHLIKTRGQQVTLRCSSQSGHNTVSWYQQALGQGPQFIFQYYREEENGRGNFPPRFSGLQFPNYSSELNVNALELDDSALYLCASSLGLAADTQYFGPGTRLTVL.

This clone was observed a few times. The CDR3 protein is CASSPSGTKNEQYF. CDR3 DNA: TGCGCCAGCAGCCCAAGCGGGACTAAAAACGAGCAGTACTTC. The rearrangement links TRBV4-1 to TRBJ2-7, with TRBD2 identical over 7 bases. V lost 4 bases to trimming and J lost 5 bases; unmatched junction nucleotides: 8. This CDR3 is 14 amino acids long. CDR1 and CDR2 (germline): MGHRA, YSYEKL.

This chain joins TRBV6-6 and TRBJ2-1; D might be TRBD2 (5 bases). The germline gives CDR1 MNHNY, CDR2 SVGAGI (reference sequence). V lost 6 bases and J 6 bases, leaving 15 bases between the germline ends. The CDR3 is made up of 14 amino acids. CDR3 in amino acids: CASSPRRDFNEQFF. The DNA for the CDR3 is TGTGCCAGCAGCCCCCGTCGGGATTTCAATGAGCAGTTCTTC.

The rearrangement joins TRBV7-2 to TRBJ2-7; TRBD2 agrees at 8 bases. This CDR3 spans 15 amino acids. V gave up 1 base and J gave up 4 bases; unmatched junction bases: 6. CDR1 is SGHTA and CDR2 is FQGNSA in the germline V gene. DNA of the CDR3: TGTGCCAGCAGCTTAGATGTTGCGGGAGGTTACGAGCAGTACTTC. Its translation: CASSLDVAGGYEQYF.

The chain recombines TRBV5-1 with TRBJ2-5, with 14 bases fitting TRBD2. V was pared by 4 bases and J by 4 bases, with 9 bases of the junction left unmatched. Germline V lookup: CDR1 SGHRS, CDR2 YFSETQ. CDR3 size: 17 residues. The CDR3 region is CASSRGLAGGVGETQYF. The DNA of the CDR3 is TGCGCCAGCAGCAGAGGACTAGCGGGAGGAGTAGGAGAGACCCAGTACTTC. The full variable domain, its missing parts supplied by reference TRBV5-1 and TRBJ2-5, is KAGVTQTPRYLIKTRGQQVTLSCSPISGHRSVSWYQQTPGQGLQFLFEYFSETQRNKGNFPGRFSGRQFSNSRSEMNVSTLELGDSALYLCASSRGLAGGVGETQYFGPGTRLLVL.

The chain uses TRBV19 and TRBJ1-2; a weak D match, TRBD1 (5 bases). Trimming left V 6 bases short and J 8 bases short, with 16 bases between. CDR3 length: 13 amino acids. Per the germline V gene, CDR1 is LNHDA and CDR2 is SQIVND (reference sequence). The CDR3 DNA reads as TGTGCCAGTAGGCTTCAGGGCTTCGGGGGCTACACCTTC. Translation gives CASRLQGFGGYTF.

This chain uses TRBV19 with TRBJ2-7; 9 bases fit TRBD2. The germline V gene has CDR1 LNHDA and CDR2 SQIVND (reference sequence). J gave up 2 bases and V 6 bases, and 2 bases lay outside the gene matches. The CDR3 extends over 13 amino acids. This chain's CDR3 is CASRTSGTYEQYF. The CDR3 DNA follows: TGTGCCAGTAGGACTAGCGGCACCTACGAGCAGTACTTC. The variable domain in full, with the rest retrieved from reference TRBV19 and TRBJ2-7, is DGGITQSPKYLFRKEGQNVTLSCEQNLNHDAMYWYRQDPGQGLRLIYYSQIVNDFQKGDIAEGYSVSREKKESFPLTVTSAQKNPTAFYLCASRTSGTYEQYFGPGTRLTVT.

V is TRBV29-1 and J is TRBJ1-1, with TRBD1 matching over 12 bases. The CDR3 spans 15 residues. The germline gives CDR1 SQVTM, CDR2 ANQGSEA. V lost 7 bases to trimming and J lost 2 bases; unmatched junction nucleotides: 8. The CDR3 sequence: CSARAGTGGNTEAFF. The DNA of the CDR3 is TGCAGCGCGAGGGCCGGGACAGGGGGCAACACTGAAGCTTTCTTT.

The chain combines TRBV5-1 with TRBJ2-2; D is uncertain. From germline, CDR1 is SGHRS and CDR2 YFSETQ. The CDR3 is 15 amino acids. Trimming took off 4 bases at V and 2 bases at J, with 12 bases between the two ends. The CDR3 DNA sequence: TGCGCCAGCAGCCGGGCGGTCGGAAACACCGGGGAGCTGTTTTTT. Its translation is CASSRAVGNTGELFF.

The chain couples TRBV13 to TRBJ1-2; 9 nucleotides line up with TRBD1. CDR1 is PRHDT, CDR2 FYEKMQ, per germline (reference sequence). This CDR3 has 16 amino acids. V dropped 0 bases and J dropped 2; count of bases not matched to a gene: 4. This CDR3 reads CASSLGWDRANYGYTF. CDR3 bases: TGTGCCAGCAGCTTAGGCTGGGACAGGGCAAACTATGGCTACACCTTC.